This TCR beta chain was recovered during a study of blood T cell repertoires in COVID-19. On the study more broadly: Both acute and convalescent COVID-19 samples were obtained from the United States, Italy and Spain. Sample material is recorded as cDNA or gDNA derived from T cells, B-cell-depleted T cells, or PBMCs.

Original methodology: Reference gene primer amplification yielded estimated nucleated cell counts. Here immunoSEQ multiplex PCR was the method, and the copy in TCRdb shows in-frame clones only, minus some. V, J and clone size derive from that table, while D and trimming were established from the DNA sequence. In the table there are just over 75,000 clones, about 83% of which are singletons. From germline, CDR1 is MNHEY and CDR2 SMNVEV (reference sequence). The V segment lost 5 bases and the J segment 7 bases; nucleotides outside the gene matches: 7. The CDR3 runs 14 residues. The rearrangement joins TRBV27 to TRBJ1-1, with TRBD1 matching over 10 bases. The sequenced sample was peripheral blood. The sequence derives from a man aged 50-59 years with acute or convalescent COVID-19. CDR3 sequence reads: CASSKGQGTIEAFF. Here the CDR3 DNA reads TGTGCCAGCAGTAAGGGACAGGGGACGATTGAAGCTTTCTTT.